This TCR beta chain was profiled in a study of blood T cell repertoires in COVID-19. In the study overall: The United States, Italy and Spain supplied acute and convalescent COVID-19 samples.

The CDR3 consists of 13 residues. The V segment lost 10 bases and the J segment 2 bases; nucleotides outside the gene matches: 8. The germline gives CDR1 MRHNA, CDR2 SNTAGT. Generated by immunoSEQ multiplex PCR, the TCRdb table keeps only in-frame clones and is missing some. Among some 180,000 clones, around 87% were seen once, and the ten largest hold about 0.58%. This clone has a single count. The sequenced sample was peripheral blood. The V call is TRBV6-4, the J call TRBJ2-7; 7 bases map to TRBD1. This TCR derives from a man over 45 with acute or convalescent COVID-19. DNA of the CDR3: TGTGCCAACCTCAGGGGGATCGCCTACGAGCAGTACGTC. Translation gives CANLRGIAYEQYV.